One and the same sample provided the 11 T cell receptor beta chains below, sequenced in a study of T cells in tuberculosis. Libraries were prepared by immunoSEQ multiplex PCR; TCRdb keeps only in-frame clonotypes and omits some of them. This sample has roughly 30,000 clones, with roughly 92% found just once. Sequencing was carried out using PBMCs. The receptors come from a donor between 5 and 29 years old with latent tuberculosis or without tuberculosis infection.

This rearrangement joins TRBV6-1 to TRBJ2-2, with 9 bases lining up with TRBD2. Germline V CDR1 and CDR2: MNHNS, SASEGT. J lost 3 bases, V lost 1 base, and 6 bases had no gene match. This CDR3 region has 17 residues. The CDR3 DNA follows: TGTGCCAGCAGTGAAGGGCTGACTAGCGGATACACCGGGGAGCTGTTTTTT. It encodes CASSEGLTSGYTGELFF.

The chain is built from TRBV10-3 and TRBJ1-1; D unresolved. Trimming removed 7 bases from V and 5 bases from J, with 17 bases in between. The CDR3 runs 14 residues. The germline gives CDR1 ENHRY, CDR2 SYGVKD. In DNA, the CDR3 is TGTGCCATCACCGAGGGATGGAAGGATACTGAAGCTTTCTTT. This translates into CAITEGWKDTEAFF.

V and J are TRBV6-5 and TRBJ1-1; D may be TRBD1 (6 bases). Germline V gene lookup returns CDR1 MNHEY and CDR2 SVGAGI. V lost 0 bases and J lost 5, with 16 bases in between. The CDR3 is 16 amino acids. The CDR3 sequence: CASSYSPSLQGTEAFF. The CDR3 DNA follows: TGTGCCAGCAGTTACTCACCGAGCCTACAGGGAACTGAAGCTTTCTTT.

V is TRBV29-1 and J is TRBJ2-2, with 7 positions matching TRBD2. The ends lost 5 bases at V and 7 bases at J; junction bases unmatched: 4. CDR3 length: 12 amino acids. CDR1 and CDR2 from the germline V gene are SQVTM and ANQGSEA. CDR3 residues: CSVRGSGGELFF. In nucleotides, the CDR3 is TGCAGCGTTCGCGGGAGTGGCGGGGAGCTGTTTTTT.

This chain connects TRBV19 to TRBJ2-5, with 9 bases aligning to TRBD1. Germline assignment: CDR1 LNHDA and CDR2 SQIVND (reference sequence). Losses at the gene ends were 5 bases for V and 4 bases for J; bases not matched to a gene: 17. This CDR3 is built from 18 residues. The CDR3 DNA reads as TGTGCCAGTAGTTCACCGGACCCCAGGGACAGGGTAGGAGAGACCCAGTACTTC. Protein product: CASSSPDPRDRVGETQYF.

This clone was counted once. The V and J genes are TRBV14 and TRBJ2-1; 13 bases align to TRBD2. The length of the CDR3 is 16 residues. From germline, CDR1 is SGHDN and CDR2 FVKESK. Trimming at V came to 2 bases and at J to 9 bases, leaving 7 bases not matched to a gene. CDR3 region: CASSQYTSGRAFEQFF. The CDR3 DNA is TGTGCCAGCAGCCAATACACTAGCGGGAGGGCCTTTGAGCAGTTCTTC.

J is TRBJ1-5 and V is TRBV28; 7 bases agree with TRBD1. Looked up from germline, CDR1 is MDHEN and CDR2 is SYDVKM. V shed 6 bases, J shed 5 bases, and the junction held 13 bases outside the gene matches. The CDR3 has 16 amino acids. The CDR3 sequence is CASSRLTGQGYQPQHF. CDR3 DNA: TGTGCCAGCAGCCGCCTGACAGGGCAGGGGTATCAGCCCCAGCATTTT.

This rearrangement joins TRBV18 to TRBJ2-7; weak D call: TRBD2 (5 bases). Deletions cut 3 bases from V and 5 bases from J, with 11 bases between. Germline V gene sequence: CDR1 KGHSH, CDR2 LQKENI. This CDR3 is built from 13 residues. The CDR3 region is CASSPPGKDEQYF. In nucleotides, the CDR3 is TGTGCCAGCTCACCTCCGGGAAAAGACGAGCAGTACTTC.

The chain links TRBV7-3 to TRBJ2-1; TRBD1 matches at 8 bases. The V and J ends lost 6 bases and 0 bases, in that order; junction bases with no gene match: 4. The CDR3 contains 15 residues. Germline values: CDR1 SGHTA, CDR2 FQGTGA. CDR3 bases: TGTGCCAGCAGTTTTGACAGGGGCTCCTACAATGAGCAGTTCTTC. This translates into CASSFDRGSYNEQFF.

The chain has TRBV5-6 and TRBJ2-2; 12 bases are a match to TRBD2. The CDR3 consists of 17 residues. CDR1 is SGHDT, CDR2 YYEEEE, per germline. With 4 bases clipped from V and 5 bases from J, the junction kept 9 bases outside the gene matches. CDR3 sequence: CASSLWLAGGPTGELFF. DNA for the CDR3: TGTGCCAGCAGCCTTTGGCTAGCGGGAGGGCCGACCGGGGAGCTGTTTTTT. The complete variable domain, with remaining parts taken from reference TRBV5-6 and TRBJ2-2, reads DAGVTQSPTHLIKTRGQQVTLRCSPKSGHDTVSWYQQALGQGPQFIFQYYEEEERQRGNFPDRFSGHQFPNYSSELNVNALLLGDSALYLCASSLWLAGGPTGELFFGEGSRLTVL.

A single count supports this clone. The chain couples TRBV14 to TRBJ2-4; D is ambiguous. CDR1 is SGHDN, CDR2 FVKESK, per germline. This CDR3 is built from 18 residues. The ends were cut back, 0 bases at V and 7 bases at J, with 22 bases in the middle. CDR3 DNA: TGTGCCAGCAGCCAAGATAACGCAAAGACAAAAAGAAGGAACATTCAGTACTTC. This encodes CASSQDNAKTKRRNIQYF. Full variable domain (rest looked up from reference TRBV14 and TRBJ2-4): EAGVTQFPSHSVIEKGQTVTLRCDPISGHDNLYWYRRVMGKEIKFLLHFVKESKQDESGMPNNRFLAERTGGTYSTLKVQPAELEDSGVYFCASSQDNAKTKRRNIQYFGAGTRLSVL.